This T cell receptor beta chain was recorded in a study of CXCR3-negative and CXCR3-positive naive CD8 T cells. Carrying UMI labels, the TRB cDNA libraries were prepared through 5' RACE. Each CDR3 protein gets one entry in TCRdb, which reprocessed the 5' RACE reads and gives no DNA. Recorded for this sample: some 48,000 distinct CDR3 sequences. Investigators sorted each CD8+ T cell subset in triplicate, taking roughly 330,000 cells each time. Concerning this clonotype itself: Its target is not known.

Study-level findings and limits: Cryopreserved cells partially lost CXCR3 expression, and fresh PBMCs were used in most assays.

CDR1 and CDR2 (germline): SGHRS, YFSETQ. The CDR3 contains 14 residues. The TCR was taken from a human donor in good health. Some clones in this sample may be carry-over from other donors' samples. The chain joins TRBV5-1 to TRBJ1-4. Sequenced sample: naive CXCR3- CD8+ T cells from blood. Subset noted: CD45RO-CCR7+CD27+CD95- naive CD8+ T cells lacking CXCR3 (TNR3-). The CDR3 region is CASSLGGSNEKLFF.